The clone carrying this T cell receptor (beta chain) was seen once. Antigen specificity is unknown. These data originate in a study of cytomegalovirus exposure and HLA in healthy donors. The PCR contained 60 Vbeta and 13 Jbeta primers. Profiling relied on immunoSEQ multiplex PCR, and the TCRdb table lists in-frame clones only, not all of them. Counted here are about 130,000 clones, about 86% occurring once; the ten biggest clones make up about 5%. The CDR3 is 12 residues long. Trimming pared 3 bases from V and 6 bases from J, leaving 9 bases between. Per germline, CDR1 MDHEN and CDR2 SYDVKM. General observations from the study: The authors later found most CMV-associated TCR beta chains appeared HLA-restricted. In a later analysis, a genetic analysis reported fewer productive-TCR N-insertions in an Asian-associated ancestry cluster than the cohort average.

The V gene is TRBV28, the J gene TRBJ2-7, with D maybe TRBD2 (7 bases). Material: PBMCs. This clonotype was sampled from a woman aged 25-40 years in good health and CMV-seronegative. CDR3 residues: CASSLGGREQYF. The CDR3 DNA reads TGTGCCAGCAGTTTGGGGGGGCGCGAGCAGTACTTC.